These 23 T cell receptor beta chains were sequenced from one sample in a study of cytomegalovirus exposure and HLA in healthy donors. This PCR relied on a set of 60 Vbeta primers and 13 Jbeta primers. Sequencing used immunoSEQ multiplex PCR; TCRdb keeps in-frame clones, though not all of them. This sample has fewer than 200,000 clones; about four fifths occur once, and the top ten carry 9.5% to 12%. Sequencing was performed on PBMCs. These receptors were collected from a man aged 50-59 years in good health and CMV-seropositive.

This chain connects TRBV19 to TRBJ2-3, with D possibly matching TRBD1 (5 bases). Germline loops: CDR1 LNHDA, CDR2 SQIVND (reference sequence). The V gene lost 9 bases and the J gene lost 2 bases, with 18 bases spanning the gap. The CDR3 length is 15 residues. CDR3 region: CASVGRRTNTDTQYF. Written as DNA, the CDR3 is TGTGCCAGCGTTGGCCGACGGACAAACACAGATACGCAGTATTTT.

About this clone: Distinct nucleotide sequences in the sample also encode this CDR3. This sequence joins TRBV28 and TRBJ2-7; TRBD1 matches 7 bases. Germline CDR1 MDHEN, CDR2 SYDVKM. This CDR3 has 12 residues. V was pared by 6 bases and J by 7 bases, with 6 bases of the junction left unmatched. CDR3 DNA sequence: TGTGCCAGCAGAGGACAGGTTGTTGAGCAGTACTTC. This translates into CASRGQVVEQYF.

The chain carries TRBV6-1 and TRBJ1-2; the match to TRBD1 covers 10 bases. Germline values: CDR1 MNHNS, CDR2 SASEGT. The V gene end was trimmed by 5 bases and the J gene end by 8 bases; junction bases not matched to a gene: 5. The CDR3 length is 13 residues. CDR3: CASSRDRGSGYTF. Here the CDR3 DNA reads TGTGCCAGCAGTAGGGACAGGGGAAGCGGCTACACCTTC.

This clone was recorded a few times. The J gene is TRBJ2-3, the V gene TRBV29-1, with D maybe TRBD2 (5 bases). Trimming cost V 5 bases and J 3 bases, with 12 bases left between them. This CDR3 is 13 amino acids long. From germline, CDR1 is SQVTM and CDR2 ANQGSEA. This CDR3 reads CSVNKRLTDTQYF. The CDR3, as DNA: TGCAGCGTTAACAAACGACTAACAGATACGCAGTATTTT.

The gene calls are TRBV5-1 and TRBJ2-1; D not certain. The CDR3 totals 15 residues. V was pared by 0 bases and J by 7 bases, with 14 bases between. CDR1 is SGHRS and CDR2 is YFSETQ in the germline V gene. For the CDR3, the DNA is TGCGCCAGCAGCTTGGCTTCTAGTTTGAGAAATGAGCAGTTCTTC. It codes for CASSLASSLRNEQFF.

The CDR3 reads CASSHPGDRGLEQYF. CDR3 DNA: TGTGCCAGCAGTCACCCCGGGGACAGGGGGCTCGAGCAGTACTTC. V and J are TRBV27 and TRBJ2-5; 12 bases line up with TRBD1. The end of the DNA is better explained by TRBJ2-7, so the J call may be wrong. The germline CDR1 and CDR2 sequences are MNHEY and SMNVEV (reference sequence). CDR3 size: 15 residues.

The V gene is TRBV19, the J gene TRBJ1-2; no clear D. This CDR3 contains 15 residues. Trimming removed 3 bases from V and 8 bases from J, with 19 bases in between. Germline CDR1 is LNHDA and CDR2 is SQIVND (reference sequence). Here the CDR3 DNA reads TGTGCCAGTAGTATCGGAACCTCCCAAACGGGAGGCTACACCTTC. Amino acid sequence: CASSIGTSQTGGYTF.

The chain carries TRBV19 and TRBJ1-4; no firm D call. From germline, CDR1 is LNHDA and CDR2 SQIVND (reference sequence). The CDR3 is made up of 14 amino acids. V shed 2 bases and J shed 10 bases, with 14 bases lying between them. CDR3 sequence reads: CASSISIPEGKLFF. The CDR3 DNA follows: TGTGCCAGTAGTATATCGATCCCGGAGGGAAAACTGTTTTTT. The variable domain in full, with the rest retrieved from reference TRBV19 and TRBJ1-4, is DGGITQSPKYLFRKEGQNVTLSCEQNLNHDAMYWYRQDPGQGLRLIYYSQIVNDFQKGDIAEGYSVSREKKESFPLTVTSAQKNPTAFYLCASSISIPEGKLFFGSGTQLSVL.

The chain links TRBV28 to TRBJ2-3; D remains unclear. The germline gives CDR1 MDHEN, CDR2 SYDVKM. The CDR3 runs 11 residues. V lost 7 bases and J lost 6, with 8 bases in between. The CDR3 DNA follows: TGTGCCAGCATCTACTCGGATACGCAGTATTTT. It specifies CASIYSDTQYF.

The genes are TRBV4-3 and TRBJ1-2; no clear D. V lost 0 bases to trimming and J lost 0 bases, with 8 bases between them. Germline V gives CDR1 LGHNA, CDR2 YSLEER. The CDR3 consists of 15 residues. The CDR3: CASSQERRANYGYTF. In DNA form, the CDR3 reads TGCGCCAGCAGCCAAGAGAGGCGAGCTAACTATGGCTACACCTTC.

This clone has a single count. This sequence joins TRBV6-4 and TRBJ2-1, with TRBD2 matching 14 bases. J was trimmed by 16 bases and V by 2 bases; bases with no gene match: 7. The CDR3 is 14 amino acids. Germline V lookup: CDR1 MRHNA, CDR2 SNTAGT. Written as DNA, the CDR3 is TGTGCCAGCAGTGACGGGACTAGCGGGAGTAGAATTTTCTTC. Amino acid sequence: CASSDGTSGSRIFF.

The chain combines TRBV15 with TRBJ2-3; TRBD2 is a possible D gene (7 bases). Germline V lookup: CDR1 LNHNV, CDR2 YYDKDF (reference sequence). V was pared by 8 bases and J by 2 bases, with 20 bases between. This CDR3 region has 16 residues. This chain's CDR3 is CATSLTRGGPTDTQYF. The CDR3 DNA sequence: TGTGCCACCTCATTAACGAGGGGGGGGCCCACAGATACGCAGTATTTT.

J is TRBJ1-2 and V is TRBV19; 7 nucleotides agree with TRBD1. CDR1 LNHDA and CDR2 SQIVND come from the germline V gene (reference sequence). V dropped 7 bases and J dropped 8; count of bases not matched to a gene: 7. The CDR3 consists of 12 residues. In DNA form, the CDR3 reads TGTGCCAGTAATGGGCAGGGGGGAGGCTACACCTTC. Translating gives CASNGQGGGYTF.

V is TRBV4-2 and J is TRBJ2-7, with D tentatively TRBD2 (5 bases). Trimming shortened V by 1 base and J by 1 base, and 11 bases separated the two germline ends. The V gene's germline CDR1 is LGHNA and CDR2 YNFKEQ. The CDR3 contains 15 residues. CDR3 in amino acids: CASSQGAGPSYEQYF. The CDR3 DNA reads as TGTGCCAGCAGCCAAGGGGCGGGTCCTTCCTACGAGCAGTACTTC.

The V call is TRBV14, the J call TRBJ1-2; weak D call: TRBD1 (5 bases). The germline V gene encodes CDR1 SGHDN and CDR2 FVKESK. The CDR3 contains 12 residues. Trimming cost V 10 bases and J 7 bases, with 16 bases left between them. This chain's CDR3 is CATAQGSGGYTF. In DNA form, the CDR3 reads TGTGCCACCGCGCAGGGATCGGGTGGCTACACCTTC.

The chain links TRBV28 to TRBJ2-7, with 9 bases lining up with TRBD1. Per germline, CDR1 MDHEN and CDR2 SYDVKM. J gave up 4 bases and V 5 bases, and 6 bases lay outside the gene matches. The CDR3 totals 14 residues. CDR3 in amino acids: CASSTQQGAYEQYF. CDR3 DNA: TGTGCCAGCAGTACCCAACAGGGGGCGTACGAGCAGTACTTC. The full variable domain, rest sourced from reference TRBV28 and TRBJ2-7, is DVKVTQSSRYLVKRTGEKVFLECVQDMDHENMFWYRQDPGLGLRLIYFSYDVKMKEKGDIPEGYSVSREKKERFSLILESASTNQTSMYLCASSTQQGAYEQYFGPGTRLTVT.

V usage is TRBV9 and J usage is TRBJ2-1; TRBD2 might be the D (6 bases). The CDR3 is 14 residues long. Germline CDR1 and CDR2: SGDLS and YYNGEE. V lost 0 bases, J lost 8 bases, and 12 bases lay in between. The CDR3 sequence is CASSVGLLAHEQFF. In DNA form, the CDR3 reads TGTGCCAGCAGCGTAGGTCTACTAGCACATGAGCAGTTCTTC.

This clone showed up just once. The rearrangement links TRBV19 to TRBJ2-1, with TRBD1 matching over 7 bases. J gave up 1 base and V 0 bases, and 0 bases lay outside the gene matches. In germline, CDR1 is LNHDA, CDR2 SQIVND (reference sequence). The CDR3 is 15 residues long. For the CDR3, the DNA is TGTGCCAGTAGTATAGACAGGGGGTCCTACAATGAGCAGTTCTTC. Translating gives CASSIDRGSYNEQFF.

V gene TRBV4-3 combines with J gene TRBJ2-3; TRBD2 might be the D (6 bases). Germline loops: CDR1 LGHNA, CDR2 YSLEER. The CDR3 is 15 residues long. The V and J ends lost 0 bases and 9 bases respectively, with 16 bases between them. The CDR3 here is CASSQDRLIAVTQYF. CDR3 in DNA: TGCGCCAGCAGCCAAGACAGACTTATAGCGGTCACGCAGTATTTT.

This clone was counted a few times. The chain links TRBV6-1 to TRBJ1-5; D perhaps matches TRBD1 (5 bases). Trimming cost V 6 bases and J 0 bases, with 12 bases left between them. The CDR3 runs 15 residues. Germline V gene data show CDR1 as MNHNS and CDR2 as SASEGT. DNA for the CDR3: TGTGCCAGCAGCTACGGGGGGGATAGCAATCAGCCCCAGCATTTT. This encodes CASSYGGDSNQPQHF.

V and J are TRBV12-5 and TRBJ1-1, with D tentatively TRBD1 (6 bases). This CDR3 has 15 amino acids. The V gene's germline CDR1 is LGHNT and CDR2 FRNRAP. V was shortened by 1 base and J by 5 bases, with 14 bases between the two germline ends. CDR3 nucleotide sequence: TGTGCTAGTGGTTTGGCGGGGGGCAGAAATACTGAAGCTTTCTTT. Translation: CASGLAGGRNTEAFF. The complete variable domain, with remaining parts taken from reference TRBV12-5 and TRBJ1-1, reads DARVTQTPRHKVTEMGQEVTMRCQPILGHNTVFWYRQTMMQGLELLAYFRNRAPLDDSGMPKDRFSAEMPDATLATLKIQPSEPRDSAVYFCASGLAGGRNTEAFFGQGTRLTVV.

The sample holds one count of this clone. This sequence joins TRBV5-1 and TRBJ1-1, with TRBD1 identical over 9 bases. CDR3 length equals 15 residues. Germline CDR1 and CDR2: SGHRS and YFSETQ. Trimming removed 2 bases from V and 3 bases from J; junction bases left unmatched: 5. The CDR3 reads CASSFSRQGDTEAFF. In nucleotides, the CDR3 is TGCGCCAGCAGCTTCTCGAGACAGGGGGACACTGAAGCTTTCTTT.

The chain carries TRBV4-2 and TRBJ2-7, with TRBD1 matching 9 bases. This CDR3 comprises 15 residues. The J segment lost 3 bases and the V segment lost 5 bases, leaving 8 bases of the junction unmatched. CDR1 is LGHNA and CDR2 is YNFKEQ in the germline V gene. The CDR3 sequence is CASSVQPGQGYEQYF. The CDR3, as DNA: TGTGCCAGCAGCGTCCAACCGGGACAGGGCTACGAGCAGTACTTC.